The rows below give T cell receptor beta chains drawn from one sample of a study of T cells in Graves' hyperthyroidism and ophthalmopathy. Each CDR3 protein is one row after TCRdb ran MiXCR on the multiplex PCR reads. This sample yields approximately 510,000 distinct CDR3 sequences, of which 46% are seen a single time; about two fifths belongs to the top ten. What was sequenced was peripheral blood or thyroid tissue (not recorded which). These receptors were obtained from an adult woman with Graves' disease, either hyperthyroidism or ophthalmopathy (not recorded which). Both conserved end residues are part of each CDR3. The order of the fields is V gene, J gene, D gene, clone size, CDR3 protein, CDR3 DNA. A D gene is named only where the DNA matches it firmly. Some rows mark clone size as missing; the rest say once, few, many or name a class of expanded clone.

TRBV24-1,TRBJ2-5,TRBD1,NA,CATSDYVQGETQYF,TGTGCCACCAGTGATTACGTACAGGGGGAGACCCAGTACTTC
TRBV5-1,TRBJ1-2,NA,NA,CASDRRGYTF,TGCGCCAGCGACAGGCGTGGCTACACCTTC
TRBV29-1,TRBJ1-2,NA,NA,CSVVTAANYGYTF,TGCAGCGTTGTTACAGCCGCCAACTATGGCTACACCTTC
TRBV20-1,TRBJ1-4,NA,NA,CSARAGVLKGSNEKLFF,TGCAGTGCTAGGGCGGGAGTGTTAAAGGGGAGTAATGAAAAACTGTTTTTT
TRBV5-1,TRBJ1-4,NA,many,CASRRYRDEENEKLFF,TGCGCCAGCAGAAGATATCGGGACGAGGAAAATGAAAAACTGTTTTTT
TRBV20-1,TRBJ2-7,TRBD2,many,CSAKPTSRYEQYF,TGCAGTGCTAAACCGACTAGCCGGTACGAGCAGTACTTC
TRBV14,TRBJ1-6,NA,NA,CASSPRRNSPLHF,TGTGCCAGCAGCCCGAGGAGGAATTCACCCCTCCACTTT
TRBV20-1,TRBJ1-5,NA,once,CSARLAGPNQPQHF,TGCAGTGCTAGACTAGCGGGCCCTAATCAGCCCCAGCATTTT
TRBV9,TRBJ2-3,TRBD2,NA,CASSSFFSGTGTDTQYF,TGTGCCAGCAGCTCCTTCTTTAGCGGGACTGGCACAGATACGCAGTATTTT
TRBV29-1,TRBJ2-7,TRBD2,NA,CSVASLAGVSEQYF,TGCAGCGTTGCCTCGCTAGCGGGAGTAAGCGAGCAGTACTTC
TRBV12-3/TRBV12-4,TRBJ2-2,NA,few,CASSRFAGQNTGELFF,TGTGCCAGCAGTCGATTTGCGGGACAGAACACCGGGGAGCTGTTTTTT
TRBV25-1,TRBJ1-6,TRBD1,NA,CASQYTGDNSPLHF,TGTGCCAGCCAATATACAGGGGATAATTCACCCCTCCACTTT
TRBV7-3,TRBJ2-2,TRBD2,many,CASTPGLAGTGELFF,TGTGCCAGCACCCCTGGGCTAGCGGGCACCGGGGAGCTGTTTTTT
TRBV2,TRBJ1-1,NA,few,CGIGGDEEAFF,TGTGGCATTGGGGGCGACGAAGAAGCTTTCTTT
TRBV6-2/TRBV6-3,TRBJ2-5,NA,NA,CASSYSSGSQYF,TGTGCCAGCAGTTACTCGAGTGGGAGCCAGTACTTC
TRBV25-1,TRBJ2-7,NA,NA,CASSGREQYF,TGTGCCAGTTCGGGGAGGGAGCAGTACTTC
TRBV7-9,TRBJ2-5,NA,NA,CASSQEPNQDF,TGTGCCAGCAGCCAAGAACCCAACCAGGACTTC
TRBV20-1,TRBJ1-4,NA,NA,CSARDAGVKLFF,TGCAGTGCTAGAGATGCAGGGGTAAAACTGTTTTTT
TRBV7-3,TRBJ2-2,TRBD1,NA,CAWDRGPATGELFF,TGTGCCTGGGACAGGGGGCCGGCCACCGGGGAGCTGTTTTTT
TRBV7-3,TRBJ2-2,NA,many,CASSVDSATGELFF,TGTGCCAGCAGCGTGGACAGTGCAACCGGGGAGCTGTTTTTT
TRBV28,TRBJ1-2,NA,NA,CASSPARTDYGYTF,TGTGCCAGCAGTCCGGCCCGAACTGACTATGGCTACACCTTC
TRBV19,TRBJ1-6,TRBD1,NA,CASSITGTGDGSPLHF,TGTGCCAGTAGTATTACCGGGACAGGGGACGGTTCACCCCTCCACTTT